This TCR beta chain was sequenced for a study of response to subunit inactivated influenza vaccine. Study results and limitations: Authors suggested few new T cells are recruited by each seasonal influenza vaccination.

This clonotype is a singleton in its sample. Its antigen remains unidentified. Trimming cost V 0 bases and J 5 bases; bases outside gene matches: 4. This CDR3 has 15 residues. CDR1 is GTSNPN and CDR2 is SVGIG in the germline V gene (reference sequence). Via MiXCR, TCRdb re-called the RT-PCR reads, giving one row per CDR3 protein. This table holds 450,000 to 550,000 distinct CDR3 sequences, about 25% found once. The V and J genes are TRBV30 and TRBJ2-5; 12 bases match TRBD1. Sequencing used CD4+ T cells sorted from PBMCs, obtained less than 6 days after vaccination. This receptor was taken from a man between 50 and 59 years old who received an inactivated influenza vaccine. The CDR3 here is CAWSVGTGGFETQYF. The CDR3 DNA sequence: TGTGCCTGGAGTGTTGGGACAGGGGGCTTCGAGACCCAGTACTTC.